The present TCR beta chain was sequenced within a study of shared clonotypes between healthy human individuals (dated by TCRdb to about 2020). Broadly, across the study: The cohort comprised a couple of women and a few men aged 18 to 49 years. For each donor, CD4 naive and CD4 memory were each run on three plates, CD8 naive on two plates, and CD8 memory on one plate. To estimate repertoire size and how much clonotypes are shared between individuals, the study performed deep sequencing of blood TCR repertoires from about five healthy adults. Libraries were prepared and TCR repertoires were sequenced by different laboratories using diverse techniques, in order to increase sequencing depth and limit assay-specific biases. Between about 0.9 and 10 billion PBMCs per donor were obtained by leukapheresis. The paper's findings and limits, for the study overall: Pairwise subsampling led to the expectation that sequencing depth would affect the degree of clonotype sharing among donors. Roughly 5% of naive CD4, 3% to 3.5% of naive CD8, about 2.1% of memory CD4, and about 0.4% of memory CD8 clonotypes were shared across several donors. Estimated clonotype richness was generally larger for naive than for memory subsets. Rarefaction of sorted-subset datasets indicated incomplete sequencing despite the large sequencing depth. The small number of donors limited the genetic and exposure-history diversity represented. Only blood was sampled, and tissue TCR repertoires likely differ from those in blood. Higher generation probabilities were observed for clonotypes shared by all four sorted-subset donors than for non-shared clonotypes.

Turning to this clone: This clone's antigen is unknown. No base quality values were provided; no much bigger clone lies one nucleotide off.

The donors were healthy, HIV-negative adults with no recently reported acute infections or vaccinations. Every donor was a Caucasian adult residing in Nashville, Tennessee, USA. Magnetic negative selection was used to enrich CD4+ T cells, after which naive cells were positively selected on CD45RA and the negative fraction became the memory subset. After blood collection by leukapheresis, PBMCs were isolated using Ficoll-Histopaque density gradient centrifugation and then cryopreserved in the vapor phase of liquid nitrogen. Analytical flow cytometry was used to check the purity and quantity of every magnetically sorted T cell population. Genomic DNA was isolated from each sorted fraction and quantified by UV absorbance on a Nanodrop 2000c. Using the deep immunoSEQ assay, TCR CDR3 regions were amplified from genomic DNA by multiplex PCR. Extracted genomic DNA from each cell subset was distributed evenly across all wells of several immunoSEQ 96-well plates, and each plate was treated as a replicate. For sorted subsets, each replicate PCR was loaded with around 200 ng genomic DNA, equivalent to roughly 30,000 T cell genomes. Purified libraries were quantified with a Qubit 3.0 fluorometer, sized on a Bioanalyzer 2100, and re-quantified with the KAPA Library Quantification kit. Every immunoSEQ 96-well plate was sequenced on a dedicated single-read 150-cycle Illumina NextSeq 550 flow cell. From the authors' description of their analysis: The immunoSEQ output contained only junctional sequences without quality scores, so filtering could not match that applied to full-length reads. To assign V/J genes and CDR3, sequences were annotated against IMGT germline references using PyIR, a Python wrapper for IgBLAST v1.9. Any read was removed if the V/J assignment was weak (E-value above 1e-6), the CDR3 was missing, or the read contained stop codons, out-of-frame junctions, or ambiguous translated residues. V3J clonotypes were defined as sequences sharing an identical inferred V gene, J gene, and CDR3 amino acid sequence. To compute the percentage overlap between repertoires, the number of shared unique clonotypes was divided by the size of the smaller repertoire. Richness of each repertoire was evaluated using RTK rarefaction, the Chao1 estimator, and Recon v2.1 estimates of unobserved clonotypes. Generation probabilities for all TCRbeta clonotypes obtained by the gDNA method from several donors were computed using OLGA. This is the immuneACCESS table as TCRdb keeps it, with only in-frame sequences that have V and J called. A part of the clones is gone; compared with another copy, unresolved V genes explain less than half, and the rest is unexplained. That table furnishes V, J and clone size, whereas the DNA furnished D and trimming. Counted in this sample were 730,000 or so clones; less than 80% of them appeared once. The top ten hold around 1.8% of the sample.

The V and J ends are trimmed by 5 bases and 12 bases, leaving 17 bases between them. There are 13 amino acids in the CDR3, from cysteine to phenylalanine inclusive. Kept here is only the CDR3 DNA, which spans 39 bases and is read in frame from base 1. Taken from the germline V gene (reference sequence), the CDR1 and CDR2 loops are SSHAT and FNYEAQ. This clonotype originated in a woman under 40 in good health. Sequenced input: memory CD4+ T cells sorted from blood. Taken with the paper, the label for cell subset or site translates to: CD45RA-negative fraction. This sequence uses TRBV7-7 and TRBJ2-1; the D gene is possibly TRBD1 or TRBD2, with 5 bases matching each. The encoded CDR3 is CASSTSYDSGQFF. DNA sequence: TGTGCCAGCAGCACATCCTACGACAGCGGGCAGTTCTTC.